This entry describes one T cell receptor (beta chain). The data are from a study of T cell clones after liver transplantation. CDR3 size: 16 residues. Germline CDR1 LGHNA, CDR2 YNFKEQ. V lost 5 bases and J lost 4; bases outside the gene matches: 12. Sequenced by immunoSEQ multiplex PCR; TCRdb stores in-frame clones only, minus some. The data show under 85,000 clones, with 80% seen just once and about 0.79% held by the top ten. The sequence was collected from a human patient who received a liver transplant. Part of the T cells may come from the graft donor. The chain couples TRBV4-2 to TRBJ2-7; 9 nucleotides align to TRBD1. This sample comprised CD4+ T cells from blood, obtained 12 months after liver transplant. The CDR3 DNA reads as TGTGCCAGCAGCACTCCCCCCGGGACAGGGAAATACGAGCAGTACTTC. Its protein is CASSTPPGTGKYEQYF.